This T cell receptor beta chain comes out of a study of T cell changes during pregnancy in multiple sclerosis. Trimming removed 0 bases at V and 1 base at J, with 7 bases between. CDR3 length: 16 residues. The germline CDR1 and CDR2 sequences are LGHNA and YSLEER. The assay was immunoSEQ multiplex PCR, and TCRdb's table has in-frame clones only and misses some. The sample records 99,000 or so clones, approximately 95% being singletons. The receptor comes from a female donor with multiple sclerosis, enrolled in a pregnancy study. The chain links TRBV4-3 to TRBJ2-6; a possible D gene is TRBD1 (6 bases). Source: peripheral blood, taken after pregnancy. CDR3 loop: CASSQEGTSGANVLTF. DNA of the CDR3: TGCGCCAGCAGCCAAGAAGGGACATCTGGGGCCAACGTCCTGACTTTC.